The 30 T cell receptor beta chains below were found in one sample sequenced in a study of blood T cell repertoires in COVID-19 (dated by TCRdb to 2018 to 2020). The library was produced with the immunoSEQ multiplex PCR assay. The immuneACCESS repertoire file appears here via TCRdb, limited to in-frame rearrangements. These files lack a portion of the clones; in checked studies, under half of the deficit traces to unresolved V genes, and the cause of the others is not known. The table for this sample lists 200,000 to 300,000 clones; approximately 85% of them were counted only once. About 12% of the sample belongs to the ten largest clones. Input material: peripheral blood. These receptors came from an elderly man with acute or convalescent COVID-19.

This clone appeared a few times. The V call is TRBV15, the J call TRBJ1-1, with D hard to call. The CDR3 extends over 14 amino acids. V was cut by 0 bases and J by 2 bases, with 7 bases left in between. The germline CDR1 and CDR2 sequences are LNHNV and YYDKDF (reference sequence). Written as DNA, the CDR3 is TGTGCCACCAGCAGAGATCCGAGAAACACTGAAGCTTTCTTT. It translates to CATSRDPRNTEAFF.

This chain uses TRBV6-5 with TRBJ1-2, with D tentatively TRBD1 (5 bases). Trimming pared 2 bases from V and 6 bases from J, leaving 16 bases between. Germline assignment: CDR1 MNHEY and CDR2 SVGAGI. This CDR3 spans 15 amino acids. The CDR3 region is CASSYRDRSSHGYTF. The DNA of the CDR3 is TGTGCCAGCAGTTACCGCGACAGATCCTCCCATGGCTACACCTTC.

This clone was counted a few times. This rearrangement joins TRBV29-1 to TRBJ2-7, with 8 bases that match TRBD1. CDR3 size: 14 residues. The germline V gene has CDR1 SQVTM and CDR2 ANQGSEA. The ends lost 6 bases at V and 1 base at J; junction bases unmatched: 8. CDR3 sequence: CSVVTGAGSYEQYF. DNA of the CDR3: TGCAGCGTCGTGACAGGGGCGGGTTCCTACGAGCAGTACTTC.

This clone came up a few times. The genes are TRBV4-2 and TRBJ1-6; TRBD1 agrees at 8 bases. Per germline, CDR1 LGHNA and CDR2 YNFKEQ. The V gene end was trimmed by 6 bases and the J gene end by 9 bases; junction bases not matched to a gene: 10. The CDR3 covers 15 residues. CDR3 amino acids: CASSHGQGGGSPLHF. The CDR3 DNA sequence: TGTGCCAGCAGTCACGGACAGGGCGGGGGTTCACCCCTCCACTTT.

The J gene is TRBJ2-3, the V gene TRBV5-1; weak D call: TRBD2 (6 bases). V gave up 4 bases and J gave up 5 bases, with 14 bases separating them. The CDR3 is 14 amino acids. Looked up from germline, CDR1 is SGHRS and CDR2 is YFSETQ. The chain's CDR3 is CASSQIRGGDTQYF. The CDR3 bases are TGCGCCAGCAGCCAGATCCGGGGAGGAGATACGCAGTATTTT.

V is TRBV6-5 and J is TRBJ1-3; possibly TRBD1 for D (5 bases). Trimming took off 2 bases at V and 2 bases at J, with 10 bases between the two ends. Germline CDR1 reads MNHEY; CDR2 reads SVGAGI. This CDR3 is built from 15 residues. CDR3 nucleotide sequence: TGTGCCAGCAGTTACCAAAAGGGGCCTGGAAACACCATATATTTT. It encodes CASSYQKGPGNTIYF.

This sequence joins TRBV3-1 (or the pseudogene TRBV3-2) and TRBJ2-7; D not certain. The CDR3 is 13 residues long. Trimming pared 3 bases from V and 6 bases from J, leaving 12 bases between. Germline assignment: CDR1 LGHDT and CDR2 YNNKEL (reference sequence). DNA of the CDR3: TGTGCCAGCAGCCACTCGTCGCGTATCGAGCAGTACTTC. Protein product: CASSHSSRIEQYF.

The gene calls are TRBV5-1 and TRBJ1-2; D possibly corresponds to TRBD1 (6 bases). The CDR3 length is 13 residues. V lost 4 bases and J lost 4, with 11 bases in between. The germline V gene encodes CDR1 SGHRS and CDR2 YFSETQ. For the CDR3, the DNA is TGCGCCAGCAGCAAGGACAGCTCCTATGGCTACACCTTC. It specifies CASSKDSSYGYTF.

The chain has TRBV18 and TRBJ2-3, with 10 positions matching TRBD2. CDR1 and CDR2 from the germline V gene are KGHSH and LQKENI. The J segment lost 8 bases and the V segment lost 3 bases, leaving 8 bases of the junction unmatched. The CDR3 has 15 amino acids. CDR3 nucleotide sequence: TGTGCCAGCTCACCGGGCAGCGGGGGGGGCGTTACGCAGTATTTT. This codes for CASSPGSGGGVTQYF.

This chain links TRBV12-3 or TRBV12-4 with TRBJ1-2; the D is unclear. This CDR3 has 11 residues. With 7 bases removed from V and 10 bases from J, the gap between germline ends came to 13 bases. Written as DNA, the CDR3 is TGTGCCAGCATTGAGAGGGCAAACTACACCTTC. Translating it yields CASIERANYTF.

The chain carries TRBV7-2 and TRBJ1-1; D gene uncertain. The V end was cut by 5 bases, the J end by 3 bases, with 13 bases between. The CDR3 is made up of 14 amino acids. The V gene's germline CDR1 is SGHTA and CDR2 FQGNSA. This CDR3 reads CASSPRREDTEAFF. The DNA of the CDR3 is TGTGCCAGCAGCCCCCGACGAGAGGACACTGAAGCTTTCTTT.

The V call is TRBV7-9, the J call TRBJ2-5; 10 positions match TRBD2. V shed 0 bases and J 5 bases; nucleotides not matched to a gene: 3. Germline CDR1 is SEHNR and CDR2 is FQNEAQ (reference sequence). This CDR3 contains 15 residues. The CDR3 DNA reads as TGTGCCAGCAGCTTAGCACTAGCGGGAATCGAGACCCAGTACTTC. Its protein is CASSLALAGIETQYF.

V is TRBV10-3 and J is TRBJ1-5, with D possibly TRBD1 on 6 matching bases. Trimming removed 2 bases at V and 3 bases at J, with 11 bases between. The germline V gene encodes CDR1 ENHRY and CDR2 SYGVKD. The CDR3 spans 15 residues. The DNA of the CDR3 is TGTGCCATCAGTGAGGACAGGCGAGTCAATCAGCCCCAGCATTTT. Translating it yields CAISEDRRVNQPQHF.

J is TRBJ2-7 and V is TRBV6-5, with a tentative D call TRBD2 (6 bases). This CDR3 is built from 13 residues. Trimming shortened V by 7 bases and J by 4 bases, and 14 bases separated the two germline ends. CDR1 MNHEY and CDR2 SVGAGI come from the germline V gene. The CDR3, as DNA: TGTGCCAGCAAACCCTCAGGACTATACGAGCAGTACTTC. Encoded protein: CASKPSGLYEQYF.

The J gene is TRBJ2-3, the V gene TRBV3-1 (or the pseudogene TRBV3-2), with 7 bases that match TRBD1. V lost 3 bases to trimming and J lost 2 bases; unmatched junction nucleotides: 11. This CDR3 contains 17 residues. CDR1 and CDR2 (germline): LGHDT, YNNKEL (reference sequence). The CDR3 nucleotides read TGTGCCAGCAGCCAGGCTAGGGGGCAGGTGGACACAGATACGCAGTATTTT. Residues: CASSQARGQVDTDTQYF.

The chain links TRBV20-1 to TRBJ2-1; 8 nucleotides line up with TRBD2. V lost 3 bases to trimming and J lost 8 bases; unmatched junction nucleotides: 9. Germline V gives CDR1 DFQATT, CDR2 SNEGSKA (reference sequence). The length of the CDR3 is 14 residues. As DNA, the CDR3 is TGCAGTGCTAGTAAGGGCGGGAGGCGGGATGAGCAGTTCTTC. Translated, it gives CSASKGGRRDEQFF.

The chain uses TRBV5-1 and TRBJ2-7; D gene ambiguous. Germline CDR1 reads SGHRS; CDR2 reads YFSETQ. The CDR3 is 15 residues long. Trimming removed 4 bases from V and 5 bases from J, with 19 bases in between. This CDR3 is CASSLATGLMNEQYF. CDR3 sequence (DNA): TGCGCCAGCAGCCTGGCCACTGGGCTGATGAACGAGCAGTACTTC.

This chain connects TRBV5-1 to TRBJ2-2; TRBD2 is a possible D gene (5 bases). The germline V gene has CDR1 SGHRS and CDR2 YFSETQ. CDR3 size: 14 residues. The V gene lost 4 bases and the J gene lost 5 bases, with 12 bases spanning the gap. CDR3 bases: TGCGCCAGCAGCCGGGAACTGGATACCGGGGAGCTGTTTTTT. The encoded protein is CASSRELDTGELFF.

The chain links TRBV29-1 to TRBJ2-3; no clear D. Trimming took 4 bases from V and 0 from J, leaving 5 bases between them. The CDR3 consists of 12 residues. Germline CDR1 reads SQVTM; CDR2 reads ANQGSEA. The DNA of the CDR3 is TGCAGCGTTGGACATAGCACAGATACGCAGTATTTT. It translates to CSVGHSTDTQYF.

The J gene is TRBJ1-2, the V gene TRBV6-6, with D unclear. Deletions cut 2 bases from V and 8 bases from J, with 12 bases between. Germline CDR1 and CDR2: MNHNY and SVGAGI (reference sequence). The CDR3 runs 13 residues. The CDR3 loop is CASSYGGRAGYTF. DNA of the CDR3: TGTGCCAGCAGTTACGGAGGGAGGGCAGGCTACACCTTC.

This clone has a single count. CDR3 sequence: CASRPSTGTQPQHF. The CDR3 DNA sequence: TGTGCCAGCAGGCCCTCGACAGGGACTCAGCCCCAGCATTTT. The chain carries TRBV6-5 and TRBJ1-5, with 7 bases fitting TRBD1. Germline CDR1 reads MNHEY; CDR2 reads SVGAGI. Trimming took 6 bases from V and 6 from J; bases not matched to a gene: 8. The CDR3 sequence is 14 residues long.

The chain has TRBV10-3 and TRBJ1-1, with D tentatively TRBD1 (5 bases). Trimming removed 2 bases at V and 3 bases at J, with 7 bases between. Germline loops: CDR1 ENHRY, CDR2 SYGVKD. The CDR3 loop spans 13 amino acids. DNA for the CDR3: TGTGCCATCAGTGAGCTAGGGGACACTGAAGCTTTCTTT. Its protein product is CAISELGDTEAFF.

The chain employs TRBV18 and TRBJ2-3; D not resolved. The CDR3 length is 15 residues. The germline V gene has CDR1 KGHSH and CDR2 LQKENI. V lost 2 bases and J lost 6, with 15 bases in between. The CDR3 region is CASSPEKGTRDTQYF. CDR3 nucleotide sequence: TGTGCCAGCTCACCAGAGAAAGGCACGCGGGATACGCAGTATTTT.

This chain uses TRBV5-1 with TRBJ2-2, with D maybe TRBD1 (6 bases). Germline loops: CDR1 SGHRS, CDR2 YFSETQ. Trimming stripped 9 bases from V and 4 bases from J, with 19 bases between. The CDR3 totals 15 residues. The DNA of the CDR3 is TGCGCCACCTCCTGGGACAATCAGGGCACCGGGGAGCTGTTTTTT. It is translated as CATSWDNQGTGELFF.

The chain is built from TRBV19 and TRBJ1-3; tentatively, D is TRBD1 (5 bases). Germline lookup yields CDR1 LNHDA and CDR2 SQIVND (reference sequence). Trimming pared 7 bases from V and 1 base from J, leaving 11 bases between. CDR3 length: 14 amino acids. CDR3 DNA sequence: TGTGCCAGTACCGGGGGGAGTTCTGGAAACACCATATATTTT. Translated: CASTGGSSGNTIYF.

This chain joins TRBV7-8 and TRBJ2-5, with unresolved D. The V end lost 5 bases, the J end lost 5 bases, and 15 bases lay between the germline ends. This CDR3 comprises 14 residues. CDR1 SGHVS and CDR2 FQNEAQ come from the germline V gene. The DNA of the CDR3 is TGTGCCAGCAGCCCGCGGATCCCCGGGGAGACCCAGTACTTC. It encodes CASSPRIPGETQYF.

The chain's CDR3 is CATRGSMNTEAFF. The CDR3 coding sequence is TGTGCGACTAGGGGCAGCATGAACACTGAAGCTTTCTTT. J is TRBJ1-1 and V is TRBV28, with D tentatively TRBD1 (5 bases). The CDR3 loop spans 13 amino acids. The germline CDR1 and CDR2 sequences are MDHEN and SYDVKM.

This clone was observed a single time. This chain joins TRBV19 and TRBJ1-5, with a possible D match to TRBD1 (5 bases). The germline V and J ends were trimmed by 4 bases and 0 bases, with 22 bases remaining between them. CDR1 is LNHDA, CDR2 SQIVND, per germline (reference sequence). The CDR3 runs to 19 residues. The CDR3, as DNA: TGTGCCAGTAGTAAAAGGCCGCAGGGCGGCACTTATAGCAATCAGCCCCAGCATTTT. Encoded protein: CASSKRPQGGTYSNQPQHF.

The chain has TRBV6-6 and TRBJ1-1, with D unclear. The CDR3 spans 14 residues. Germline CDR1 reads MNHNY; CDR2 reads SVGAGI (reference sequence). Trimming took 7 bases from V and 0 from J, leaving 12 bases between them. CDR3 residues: CASNLAGMNTEAFF. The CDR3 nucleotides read TGTGCCAGCAATCTTGCCGGGATGAACACTGAAGCTTTCTTT.

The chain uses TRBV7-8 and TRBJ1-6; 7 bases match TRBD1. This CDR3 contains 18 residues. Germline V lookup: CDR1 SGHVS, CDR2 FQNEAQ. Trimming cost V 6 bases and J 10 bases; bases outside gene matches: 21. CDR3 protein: CASSSRIRGTENRSPLHF. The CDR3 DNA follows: TGTGCCAGCAGTTCCCGAATCAGGGGGACGGAGAATCGGTCACCCCTCCACTTT.